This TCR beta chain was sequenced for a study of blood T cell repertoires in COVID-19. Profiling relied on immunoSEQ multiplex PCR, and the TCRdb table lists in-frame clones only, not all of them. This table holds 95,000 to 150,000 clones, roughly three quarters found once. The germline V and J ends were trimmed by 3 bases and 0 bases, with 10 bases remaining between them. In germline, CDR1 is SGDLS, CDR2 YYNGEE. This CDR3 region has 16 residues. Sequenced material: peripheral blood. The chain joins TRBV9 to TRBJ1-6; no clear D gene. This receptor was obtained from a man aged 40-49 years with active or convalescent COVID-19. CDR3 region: CASSAQTNSYNSPLHF. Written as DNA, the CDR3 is TGTGCCAGCAGCGCCCAGACAAACTCCTATAATTCACCCCTCCACTTT. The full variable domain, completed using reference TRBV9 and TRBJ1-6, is DSGVTQTPKHLITATGQRVTLRCSPRSGDLSVYWYQQSLDQGLQFLIQYYNGEERAKGNILERFSAQQFPDLHSELNLSSLELGDSALYFCASSAQTNSYNSPLHFGNGTRLTVT.